This is a list of T cell receptor beta chains from one sample in a study of blood T cell repertoires in COVID-19. Only in-frame clones appear in the TCRdb table, and some are missing; sequencing was by immunoSEQ multiplex PCR. The sample carries hundreds of thousands of clones, roughly 90% recorded once. Sequenced sample: peripheral blood. The receptors shown here come from a man aged 55 to 69 who had recovered from COVID-19. Each CDR3 is given with its conserved first and last residue. Each record gives: D gene, clone size, J gene, V gene, CDR3 protein, CDR3 DNA. The D gene is left open where the match is weak. Part of the rows lack a size; the others show once, few, many or a class for expanded clones.

-,-,TRBJ1-1,TRBV6-5,CASSYLGAAFF,TGTGCCAGCAGTTACCTAGGTGCAGCTTTCTTT
-,-,TRBJ2-7,TRBV7-2,CASSLGGRVGSYEQYF,TGTGCCAGCAGCTTAGGCGGCAGGGTCGGCTCCTACGAGCAGTACTTC
TRBD2,-,TRBJ2-2,TRBV5-1,CASSFGLASSNTGELFF,TGCGCCAGCAGCTTCGGACTAGCCTCCTCGAACACCGGGGAGCTGTTTTTT
TRBD1,-,TRBJ2-2,TRBV11-2,CASSATRDRGYAGELFF,TGTGCCAGCAGCGCGACCCGGGACAGGGGGTATGCCGGGGAGCTGTTTTTT
-,-,TRBJ2-1,TRBV7-8,CASSPTSLRSDEQFF,TGTGCCAGCAGCCCGACTAGTCTCCGAAGCGATGAGCAGTTCTTC
-,-,TRBJ2-7,TRBV5-1,CASREGSYEQYF,TGCGCCAGCAGGGAGGGCTCCTACGAGCAGTACTTC
-,-,TRBJ2-3,TRBV27,CASSLGGGGTDTQYF,TGTGCCAGCAGTTTAGGGGGAGGTGGCACAGATACGCAGTATTTT
-,-,TRBJ1-2,TRBV28,CASSPFWGDYGYTF,TGTGCCAGCAGTCCGTTCTGGGGGGACTATGGCTACACCTTC
-,-,TRBJ2-7,TRBV15,CATSRDLVRAYEQYF,TGTGCCACCAGCAGAGATCTGGTTCGGGCCTACGAGCAGTACTTC
-,-,TRBJ1-3,TRBV4-3,CASSQDPGKSGNTIYF,TGCGCCAGCAGCCAAGATCCAGGGAAGTCTGGAAACACCATATATTTT
-,-,TRBJ1-4,TRBV15,CATSPGGSNEKLFF,TGTGCCACCAGCCCTGGGGGGTCTAATGAAAAACTGTTTTTT
TRBD1,-,TRBJ2-6,TRBV6-1,CASSDQGAAGANVLTF,TGTGCCAGCAGTGACCAGGGGGCGGCTGGGGCCAACGTCCTGACTTTC
-,-,TRBJ2-1,TRBV6-5,CASSSTPGYEQFF,TGTGCCAGCAGCTCTACCCCAGGGTATGAGCAGTTCTTC
TRBD2,-,TRBJ2-2,TRBV3-1/TRBV3-2,CASSPITSGRARTGELFF,TGTGCCAGCAGCCCGATCACTAGCGGGAGGGCCCGGACCGGGGAGCTGTTTTTT
-,-,TRBJ2-3,TRBV9,CASGRLVTDTQYF,TGTGCCAGCGGCAGACTCGTTACGGATACGCAGTATTTT
TRBD1,-,TRBJ1-2,TRBV6-5,CASKEGGYYGYTF,TGTGCCAGCAAAGAAGGGGGCTACTATGGCTACACCTTC
TRBD2,-,TRBJ2-7,TRBV5-1,CASSSGGYEQYF,TGCGCCAGCAGCTCGGGGGGCTACGAGCAGTACTTC
-,once,TRBJ1-1,TRBV19,CASSWGGGTEAFF,TGTGCCAGTAGCTGGGGCGGAGGGACTGAAGCTTTCTTT
TRBD1,-,TRBJ2-4,TRBV15,CATSRDMGQFLAKNIQYF,TGTGCCACCAGCAGAGATATGGGACAGTTTCTAGCCAAAAACATTCAGTACTTC
TRBD1,-,TRBJ1-2,TRBV4-2,CASSSDRGYGYTF,TGTGCCAGCAGCTCGGACAGGGGCTATGGCTACACCTTC
-,-,TRBJ1-3,TRBV19,CASIFWGSDTIYF,TGTGCCAGCATCTTTTGGGGCTCGGACACCATATATTTT
TRBD1,-,TRBJ2-1,TRBV19,CASHSGTAFYNEQFF,TGTGCCAGCCATTCGGGGACAGCTTTCTACAATGAGCAGTTCTTC
TRBD1,few,TRBJ1-6,TRBV7-9,CASSPRTGRFSPLHF,TGTGCCAGCAGCCCCCGGACAGGGCGTTTTTCACCCCTCCACTTT
-,-,TRBJ2-7,TRBV20-1,CSASKAEAASYEQYF,TGCAGTGCTAGTAAAGCAGAAGCGGCCTCCTACGAGCAGTACTTC
TRBD1,-,TRBJ1-2,TRBV4-2,CASSQNQGVGQGPASYGYTF,TGTGCCAGCAGCCAAAACCAGGGAGTGGGACAGGGCCCTGCTAGCTATGGCTACACCTTC